These T cell receptor beta chains were read from a single sample in a study of T cell changes during pregnancy in multiple sclerosis. The assay was immunoSEQ multiplex PCR, and TCRdb's table has in-frame clones only and misses some. Altogether fewer than 90,000 clones are present, over 85% being singletons, with the ten largest covering about 1.7%. This material consisted of peripheral blood, taken after pregnancy. Source of these receptors: a female donor in good health, enrolled as a control in a pregnancy study. Both conserved end residues are part of each CDR3. Each record gives: V gene, J gene, CDR3 protein.

v_call: TRBV10-3; j_call: TRBJ2-7; cdr3_aa: CAISGGQSFQYF
v_call: TRBV7-9; j_call: TRBJ1-3; cdr3_aa: CARGTKAGNTIYF
v_call: TRBV7-8; j_call: TRBJ2-1; cdr3_aa: CASMGGSQYEQFF
v_call: TRBV10-3; j_call: TRBJ2-3; cdr3_aa: CAISEMGRGGDTQYF
v_call: TRBV13; j_call: TRBJ1-2; cdr3_aa: CASSLGAGRGYTF
v_call: TRBV2; j_call: TRBJ2-1; cdr3_aa: CASSDTSGRARDEQFF
v_call: TRBV5-4; j_call: TRBJ2-7; cdr3_aa: CASSLDRGGGYEQYF
v_call: TRBV6-5; j_call: TRBJ2-7; cdr3_aa: CASSHIGYEQYF
v_call: TRBV28; j_call: TRBJ2-7; cdr3_aa: CASSLGRGGLAGSVSYEQYF
v_call: TRBV10-3; j_call: TRBJ1-5; cdr3_aa: CAISGGTGGAANQPQHF
v_call: TRBV7-9; j_call: TRBJ2-1; cdr3_aa: CASSRTGGSYNEQFF